This entry concerns a single T cell receptor (beta chain). Its antigen remains unidentified. With V trimmed by 4 bases and J by 4 bases, 7 bases remained unmatched. Germline V gives CDR1 MGHRA, CDR2 YSYEKL. The CDR3 consists of 15 residues. After constant-region reverse-primer amplification, full-length variable regions underwent semi-nested PCR with Nested Universal Primer A. One entry per CDR3 protein results from TCRdb running MiXCR on the 5' RACE reads. Here the sample spans approximately 40,000 distinct CDR3 sequences, 20% to 25% being singletons. Treg sorting used a CD4+CD25+CD127-/low gate. Study results and limitations: Tumor Tregs overlapped most with tumor, then blood, naive CD4+ cells. Larger-cohort validation covered only one TCR beta V-J rearrangement. Tumor memory CD4+ T cell TCR gene usage clustered with blood and lymph node memory CD4+ cells and lymph node naive CD4+ cells.

This chain joins TRBV4-1 and TRBJ2-1, with 7 bases identical to TRBD1. Sequenced material: Tregs sorted from blood. The receptor comes from a female donor with breast cancer. In nucleotides, the CDR3 is TGCGCCAGCAGCCCCGGGACAGCATTTTACAATGAGCAGTTCTTC. Its protein product is CASSPGTAFYNEQFF.